Below, 31 T cell receptor beta chains from the same sample are listed, as sequenced in a study of CD8 T cells in ankylosing spondylitis. No cognate antigen is known for these TCRs. Study-level points and caveats: One TCR beta motif, made up of several highly homologous variants, appeared characteristic of ankylosing spondylitis blood.

TCRdb passed the 5' RACE reads through MiXCR, listing each CDR3 protein once. The table records more than 600,000 distinct CDR3 sequences, about 20% of them present only once. Source material: blood, either unsorted or a sorted T cell fraction (not recorded which). Source of these receptors: a male donor with ankylosing spondylitis.

V is TRBV3-1 and J is TRBJ1-6, with D possibly TRBD1 on 6 matching bases. In germline, CDR1 is LGHDT, CDR2 YNNKEL (reference sequence). CDR3 length: 15 residues. Trimming shortened V by 0 bases and J by 10 bases, and 13 bases separated the two germline ends. CDR3 in amino acids: CASSQDWAGASPLHF. The CDR3, as DNA: TGTGCCAGCAGCCAAGATTGGGCAGGGGCCTCACCCCTCCACTTT.

This clonotype occurred a few times. The chain recombines TRBV12-3 or TRBV12-4 with TRBJ2-3; 14 bases are a match to TRBD2. V trimming: 7 bases; J trimming: 2 bases; junction bases outside the gene matches: 11. The CDR3 length is 18 residues. Here the CDR3 DNA reads TGTGCCAGCAACTTAGGACTAGCGGGGGGCCCCCCCACAGATACGCAGTATTTT. This sequence encodes CASNLGLAGGPPTDTQYF.

V usage is TRBV27 and J usage is TRBJ2-7, with D perhaps matching TRBD1 or TRBD2 (5 bases each). The V end lost 0 bases, the J end lost 2 bases, and 14 bases lay between the germline ends. Germline-derived CDR1 and CDR2 are MNHEY and SMNVEV (reference sequence). This CDR3 has 16 residues. CDR3 nucleotide sequence: TGTGCCAGCAGTTTATCAGGGCCAGGGAGCACCTACGAGCAGTACTTC. It translates to CASSLSGPGSTYEQYF.

The chain recombines TRBV13 with TRBJ2-7, with D perhaps matching TRBD1 or TRBD2 (5 bases each). The CDR3 spans 16 residues. V was pared by 0 bases and J by 5 bases, with 17 bases between. Germline CDR1 and CDR2: PRHDT and FYEKMQ (reference sequence). The CDR3 region is CASSLGLGGGVNEQYF. CDR3 in DNA: TGTGCCAGCAGCTTAGGCTTAGGTGGGGGTGTTAACGAGCAGTACTTC.

The V and J genes are TRBV4-3 and TRBJ1-5; 8 positions match TRBD1. V shed 0 bases and J 7 bases; nucleotides not matched to a gene: 11. The CDR3 has 17 residues. Germline lookup yields CDR1 LGHNA and CDR2 YSLEER. CDR3 sequence: CASSQDLGTGGNQPQHF. In nucleotides, the CDR3 is TGCGCCAGCAGCCAAGATCTTGGAACAGGGGGGAACCAGCCCCAGCATTTT.

This clonotype has ten or more counts. Here the CDR3 DNA reads TGTGCCACCAGTGACCCCAGCCGGCCCGCAGATACGCAGTATTTT. Its protein is CATSDPSRPADTQYF. The V gene is TRBV24-1, the J gene TRBJ2-3; D is unresolved. This CDR3 has 15 amino acids. Germline assignment: CDR1 KGHDR and CDR2 SFDVKD. V dropped 4 bases and J dropped 4 bases, with 14 bases sitting between them.

The genes are TRBV25-1 and TRBJ2-5, with D unclear. The length of the CDR3 is 13 residues. The V end lost 7 bases, the J end lost 8 bases, and 17 bases lay between the germline ends. Looked up from germline, CDR1 is MGHDK and CDR2 is SYGVNS. For the CDR3, the DNA is TGTGCCAGCATAAGAGTAGAAACCGGCACCCAGTACTTC. Residues: CASIRVETGTQYF.

A few counts support this clonotype. The chain carries TRBV7-8 and TRBJ2-3, with 10 bases lining up with TRBD2. Germline CDR1 reads SGHVS; CDR2 reads FQNEAQ. This CDR3 spans 18 amino acids. V gave up 5 bases and J gave up 0 bases; unmatched junction bases: 11. The CDR3 reads CASSLGLAGAYSTDTQYF. In DNA, the CDR3 is TGTGCCAGCAGCCTGGGGCTAGCGGGGGCCTATAGCACAGATACGCAGTATTTT.

The V gene is TRBV5-6, the J gene TRBJ1-1; D perhaps matches TRBD1 (5 bases). Trimming took 0 bases from V and 9 from J, leaving 12 bases between them. This CDR3 is built from 13 residues. Germline V gene lookup returns CDR1 SGHDT and CDR2 YYEEEE. The CDR3 DNA is TGTGCCAGCAGCTTGGACTTTGAGGGGAAAGCTTTCTTT. It encodes CASSLDFEGKAFF.

This clonotype was counted a few times. The chain's CDR3 is CASSSRDWTFNEQFF. Written as DNA, the CDR3 is TGTGCCAGCAGCTCCCGGGACTGGACCTTTAATGAGCAGTTCTTC. V usage is TRBV7-9 and J usage is TRBJ2-1; a weak D match, TRBD2 (6 bases). The V and J ends lost 4 bases and 7 bases respectively, with 17 bases between them. The CDR3 covers 15 residues. From germline, CDR1 is SEHNR and CDR2 FQNEAQ (reference sequence).

V is TRBV29-1 and J is TRBJ2-3; 8 bases agree with TRBD1. This CDR3 is built from 13 residues. J was trimmed by 4 bases and V by 4 bases; bases with no gene match: 4. CDR1 and CDR2 (germline): SQVTM, ANQGSEA. The CDR3 loop reads CSVAGGASDTQYF. Here the CDR3 DNA reads TGCAGCGTTGCAGGGGGCGCATCAGATACGCAGTATTTT.

Here the CDR3 reads CASSRSGTSLNTGELFF. In DNA, the CDR3 is TGCGCCAGCAGCCGTTCCGGGACTAGCCTTAACACCGGGGAGCTGTTTTTT. The chain uses TRBV4-1 and TRBJ2-2, with 9 bases aligning to TRBD2. J was trimmed by 2 bases and V by 4 bases; bases with no gene match: 8. CDR3 size: 17 residues. The V gene's germline CDR1 is MGHRA and CDR2 YSYEKL.

This clonotype has more than one count but fewer than ten. V gene TRBV2 combines with J gene TRBJ1-1; 7 bases align to TRBD1. The ends lost 6 bases at V and 0 bases at J; junction bases unmatched: 4. Germline-derived CDR1 and CDR2 are SNHLY and FYNNEI. CDR3 size: 14 residues. The CDR3 loop is CASRRQGVNTEAFF. The CDR3 DNA is TGTGCCAGCAGGAGACAGGGCGTGAACACTGAAGCTTTCTTT.

V gene TRBV11-1 combines with J gene TRBJ2-1; D is unresolved. The V gene's germline CDR1 is SGHAT and CDR2 FQDESV (reference sequence). The germline V and J ends were trimmed by 7 bases and 9 bases, with 16 bases remaining between them. The CDR3 consists of 13 residues. CDR3 DNA: TGTGCCAGCACCGGGCCACTTCGGAGTGAGCAGTTCTTC. It is translated as CASTGPLRSEQFF.

In this sample, this clonotype turned up a few times. V usage is TRBV12-3 or TRBV12-4 and J usage is TRBJ1-2; TRBD1 matches 8 bases. After removal of 4 bases from V and 4 bases from J, the junction contained 5 bases not matched to a gene. The CDR3 runs to 14 residues. This chain's CDR3 is CASSYRGSGYGYTF. The CDR3 bases are TGTGCCAGCAGTTACAGGGGGAGCGGCTATGGCTACACCTTC.

This chain joins TRBV30 and TRBJ2-2; weak D call: TRBD2 (5 bases). V was shortened by 2 bases and J by 5 bases, with 6 bases between the two germline ends. Germline V gene data show CDR1 as GTSNPN and CDR2 as SVGIG (reference sequence). This CDR3 contains 12 residues. CDR3 protein: CAWSSGTGELFF. CDR3 DNA: TGTGCCTGGAGTTCGGGGACCGGGGAGCTGTTTTTT.

Only a few counts were recorded for this clonotype. The rearrangement uses TRBV4-2 and TRBJ2-7, with TRBD1 identical over 9 bases. The germline V gene encodes CDR1 LGHNA and CDR2 YNFKEQ. V lost 1 base to trimming and J lost 0 bases; unmatched junction nucleotides: 7. The CDR3 is 17 residues long. The CDR3 region has the DNA TGTGCCAGCAGCCAAGTCCCGGACAGGGGAAGCTCCTACGAGCAGTACTTC. This translates into CASSQVPDRGSSYEQYF.

The chain recombines TRBV18 with TRBJ2-7; weak D call: TRBD2 (6 bases). CDR1 is KGHSH, CDR2 LQKENI, per germline. Trimming removed 6 bases at V and 3 bases at J, with 30 bases between. The CDR3 loop spans 19 amino acids. CDR3 nucleotide sequence: TGTGCCAGCTCCCTAGCTGGGGGGTCCGGTTCCGGAACGCTCTACGAGCAGTACTTC. It is translated as CASSLAGGSGSGTLYEQYF.

This clonotype has only a few counts. V usage is TRBV5-6 and J usage is TRBJ1-6, with 7 bases aligning to TRBD1. The junction had 13 bases not matched to a gene; V was cut back by 7 bases and J by 9 bases. The CDR3 has 15 residues. Germline V lookup: CDR1 SGHDT, CDR2 YYEEEE. The CDR3 here is CASRPHGAGGSPLHF. The DNA for the CDR3 is TGTGCCAGCCGTCCCCACGGGGCAGGGGGTTCACCCCTCCACTTT.

The V and J genes are TRBV27 and TRBJ2-7; a weak D match, TRBD2 (7 bases). The CDR3 is made up of 15 amino acids. The germline V gene encodes CDR1 MNHEY and CDR2 SMNVEV (reference sequence). V lost 5 bases and J 3 bases, leaving 17 bases between the germline ends. CDR3: CASSLRGAHVYEQYF. CDR3 DNA sequence: TGTGCCAGCAGTCTCCGGGGGGCGCACGTCTACGAGCAGTACTTC.

The CDR3 DNA follows: TGCAGTGCCAACACTCCGACATGGGGAGATACGCAGTATTTT. Its translation: CSANTPTWGDTQYF. V and J are TRBV20-1 and TRBJ2-3, with no clear D. The CDR3 is 14 amino acids. Trimming left V 6 bases short and J 5 bases short, with 18 bases between. In germline, CDR1 is DFQATT, CDR2 SNEGSKA (reference sequence).

The chain couples TRBV20-1 to TRBJ1-2; 7 positions agree with TRBD1. The CDR3 runs 14 residues. Germline-derived CDR1 and CDR2 are DFQATT and SNEGSKA (reference sequence). V dropped 3 bases and J dropped 4; count of bases not matched to a gene: 8. The CDR3 DNA reads TGCAGTGCTAGCGGGGACAGTTCCATCTATGGCTACACCTTC. It is translated as CSASGDSSIYGYTF.

In this sample, this clonotype turned up a few times. This chain connects TRBV5-6 to TRBJ1-1; D is uncertain. Germline loops: CDR1 SGHDT, CDR2 YYEEEE. The CDR3 covers 15 residues. V lost 1 base and J 1 base, leaving 11 bases between the germline ends. For the CDR3, the DNA is TGTGCCAGCAGCTTGTACGGCGGTACGAACACTGAAGCTTTCTTT. It yields the protein CASSLYGGTNTEAFF.

This clonotype was seen only a few times. The rearrangement links TRBV20-1 to TRBJ2-2; D is unclear. This CDR3 region has 14 residues. Germline V gene lookup returns CDR1 DFQATT and CDR2 SNEGSKA (reference sequence). Deletions cut 5 bases from V and 4 bases from J, with 14 bases between. The DNA of the CDR3 is TGCAGTGCTCCTTGGACGGCTTCCACCGGGGAGCTGTTTTTT. It translates to CSAPWTASTGELFF.

This chain connects TRBV5-1 to TRBJ2-5; D is uncertain. Trimming pared 3 bases from V and 2 bases from J, leaving 11 bases between. This CDR3 region has 14 residues. CDR1 SGHRS and CDR2 YFSETQ come from the germline V gene. CDR3 region: CASSSDLRQETQYF. In DNA, the CDR3 is TGCGCCAGCAGCTCCGACCTAAGGCAAGAGACCCAGTACTTC. The entire variable domain, with the rest obtained from reference TRBV5-1 and TRBJ2-5, is as follows: KAGVTQTPRYLIKTRGQQVTLSCSPISGHRSVSWYQQTPGQGLQFLFEYFSETQRNKGNFPGRFSGRQFSNSRSEMNVSTLELGDSALYLCASSSDLRQETQYFGPGTRLLVL.

This clonotype was detected a few times. The V gene is TRBV29-1, the J gene TRBJ2-5; no definite D call. The CDR3 has 13 residues. Per germline, CDR1 SQVTM and CDR2 ANQGSEA. V lost 4 bases and J 5 bases, leaving 14 bases between the germline ends. This chain's CDR3 is CSVVSGSVETQYF. Written as DNA, the CDR3 is TGCAGCGTTGTCAGTGGGTCAGTTGAGACCCAGTACTTC.

This clonotype was counted between two and nine times. The J gene is TRBJ1-1, the V gene TRBV7-9; TRBD1 matches 8 bases. The CDR3 totals 14 residues. Germline CDR1 reads SEHNR; CDR2 reads FQNEAQ (reference sequence). V was clipped by 5 bases and J by 4 bases; unmatched bases: 6. CDR3 DNA: TGTGCCAGCAGCCAGGACAGGGCGGCCACTGAAGCTTTCTTT. As protein: CASSQDRAATEAFF.

This clonotype showed up just once. The V gene is TRBV5-1, the J gene TRBJ2-5; perhaps TRBD1 as D (6 bases). The CDR3 totals 16 residues. Trimming took 5 bases from V and 1 from J, leaving 18 bases between them. Germline values: CDR1 SGHRS, CDR2 YFSETQ. Here the CDR3 DNA reads TGCGCCAGCAGTCTCGGACAGTGGGAAGGCCAAGAGACCCAGTACTTC. Residues: CASSLGQWEGQETQYF.

The chain links TRBV5-1 to TRBJ1-2, with D unresolved. Trimming left V 1 base short and J 8 bases short, with 27 bases between. The CDR3 extends over 18 amino acids. Germline CDR1 reads SGHRS; CDR2 reads YFSETQ. The chain's CDR3 is CASSLRNGFKPFRWGYTF. CDR3 nucleotides: TGCGCCAGCAGCTTGAGAAACGGATTTAAGCCGTTTAGATGGGGCTACACCTTC. Supplemented by reference TRBV5-1 and TRBJ1-2, the full variable domain reads KAGVTQTPRYLIKTRGQQVTLSCSPISGHRSVSWYQQTPGQGLQFLFEYFSETQRNKGNFPGRFSGRQFSNSRSEMNVSTLELGDSALYLCASSLRNGFKPFRWGYTFGSGTRLTVV.

This clonotype showed up just a few times. This sequence joins TRBV12-3 or TRBV12-4 and TRBJ1-3; the match to TRBD1 covers 8 bases. V gave up 4 bases and J gave up 8 bases; unmatched junction bases: 10. The CDR3 loop spans 15 amino acids. CDR3 DNA: TGTGCCAGCAGTTATAAACCAGGGGGCGCGTACACCATATATTTT. Translation: CASSYKPGGAYTIYF.

This clonotype was seen at least ten times. The rearrangement uses TRBV12-3 or TRBV12-4 and TRBJ2-1; 16 bases are shared with TRBD2. V lost 6 bases and J lost 6; bases outside the gene matches: 2. The CDR3 consists of 15 residues. CDR3 coding DNA: TGTGCCAGCAGAGGGACTAGCGGGAGGGCCAATGAGCAGTTCTTC. Protein: CASRGTSGRANEQFF.